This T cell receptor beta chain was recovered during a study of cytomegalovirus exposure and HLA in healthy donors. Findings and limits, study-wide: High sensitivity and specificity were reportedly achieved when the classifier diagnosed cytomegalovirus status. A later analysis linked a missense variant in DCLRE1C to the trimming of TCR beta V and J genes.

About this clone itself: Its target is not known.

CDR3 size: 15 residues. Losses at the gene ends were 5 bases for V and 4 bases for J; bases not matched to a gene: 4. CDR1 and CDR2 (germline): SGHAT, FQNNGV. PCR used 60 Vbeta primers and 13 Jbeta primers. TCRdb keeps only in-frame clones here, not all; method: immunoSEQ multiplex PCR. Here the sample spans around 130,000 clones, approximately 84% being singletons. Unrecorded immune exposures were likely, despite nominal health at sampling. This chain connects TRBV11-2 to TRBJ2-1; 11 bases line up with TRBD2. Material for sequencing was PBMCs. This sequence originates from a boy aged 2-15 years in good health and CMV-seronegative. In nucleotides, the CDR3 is TGTGCCAGCAGCATTAGCGGGGGGGGGTACAATGAGCAGTTCTTC. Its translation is CASSISGGGYNEQFF.